The clone carrying this TCR beta chain was seen many times. Its antigen is unknown. The library was built from around 380 ng RNA with molecular barcoded adaptors for alpha/delta and beta/gamma chains. TCRdb used MiXCR to reprocess the reads, holding one entry per CDR3 protein. The data show under 80,000 distinct CDR3 sequences, approximately 20% seen once. This CDR3 has 17 amino acids. V lost 4 bases and J lost 4; bases outside the gene matches: 16. Germline V gives CDR1 SGDLS, CDR2 YYNGEE. This entry is derived from a study of read filtering for tumor transcriptome and immune sequencing. Study background: Mean patient age was roughly 61 years, range about 47 to 85; approximately 18 male, roughly 14 female. Study-wide results and caveats: Compared with RNA-seq, IR-seq gave much higher clonotype depth and reliability. Approximately 87% of IR-seq clonotypes had a single read, yet these held 3% to 4% of reads.

At the time of active disease, bone marrow was collected from every patient. The chain has TRBV9 and TRBJ1-2, with 7 bases identical to TRBD1. Specimen: a population of CD138-negative cells sorted from bone marrow. The TCR originated in a donor at least 40 years old with multiple myeloma. In DNA form, the CDR3 reads TGTGCCAGCAGCCCAGACAGGGATTCGGTTAACTCCTATGGCTACACCTTC. It specifies CASSPDRDSVNSYGYTF.